The 18 T cell receptor beta chains reported below all come from one sample, sequenced in a study of T cells in Graves' hyperthyroidism and ophthalmopathy. Amplification of TCR beta CDR3 regions used RNA as the template. HTBI primers were employed in a first-round RT-PCR of the TCR CDR3. MiXCR was run by TCRdb on the multiplex PCR reads, yielding one entry per CDR3 protein. This sample has about 200,000 distinct CDR3 sequences, with approximately 17% found just once. Input material: blood. These TCRs come from a man aged 45-65 years with Graves' hyperthyroidism.

The V gene is TRBV7-9, the J gene TRBJ2-5; 9 nucleotides line up with TRBD2. The CDR3 covers 13 residues. Losses at the gene ends were 6 bases for V and 5 bases for J; bases not matched to a gene: 4. Per the germline V gene, CDR1 is SEHNR and CDR2 is FQNEAQ (reference sequence). Written as DNA, the CDR3 is TGTGCCAGCAGTATTAGCGGGAGTGAGACCCAGTACTTC. This codes for CASSISGSETQYF.

The sample holds a few counts of this clonotype. This CDR3 reads CASSRGRWGTDTQYF. The CDR3 DNA reads as TGTGCCAGCAGCAGGGGGAGATGGGGCACAGATACGCAGTATTTT. The rearrangement links TRBV7-3 to TRBJ2-3; D may be TRBD1 (6 bases). Trimming removed 5 bases from V and 1 base from J, with 13 bases in between. The germline V gene encodes CDR1 SGHTA and CDR2 FQGTGA. This CDR3 has 15 residues.

Of note for this clonotype: No conserved phenylalanine or tryptophan ends this CDR3, so it is likely a read error. The CDR3 here is CSARVQANYGYTS. DNA of the CDR3: TGCAGTGCTAGAGTACAGGCTAACTATGGCTACACCTCC. V usage is TRBV20-1 and J usage is TRBJ1-2; TRBD1 might be the D (5 bases). Germline V gene data show CDR1 as DFQATT and CDR2 as SNEGSKA (reference sequence). This CDR3 has 13 residues. V was shortened by 1 base and J by 0 bases, with 6 bases between the two germline ends.

There are a few counts of this clonotype. J is TRBJ2-2 and V is TRBV30; D is ambiguous. The CDR3 runs to 15 residues. Germline lookup yields CDR1 GTSNPN and CDR2 SVGIG (reference sequence). V was trimmed by 5 bases and J by 3 bases, leaving 16 bases between them. The CDR3 protein is CAWVGRSIDTGELFF. The CDR3 DNA sequence: TGTGCCTGGGTCGGACGGAGTATTGACACCGGGGAGCTGTTTTTT.

This clonotype was found many times. CDR3: CSALETSGRSSYNEQFF. Here the CDR3 DNA reads TGCAGTGCACTAGAGACTAGCGGGAGGAGCTCCTACAATGAGCAGTTCTTC. This rearrangement joins TRBV20-1 to TRBJ2-1; TRBD2 matches at 13 bases. This CDR3 spans 17 amino acids. Germline V lookup: CDR1 DFQATT, CDR2 SNEGSKA (reference sequence). J gave up 0 bases and V 6 bases, and 8 bases lay outside the gene matches.

This clonotype has ten or more counts. One junction end disagrees with the germline gene, perhaps due to a read error. CDR3 coding DNA: TGCAGTACTAGCGGGAGTTCGACAGATACGCAGTATTTT. Residues: CSTSGSSTDTQYF. This chain uses TRBV20-1 with TRBJ2-3, with 11 bases matching TRBD2. The CDR3 is 13 residues long. CDR1 is DFQATT and CDR2 is SNEGSKA in the germline V gene (reference sequence).

This chain uses TRBV6-2 or TRBV6-3 with TRBJ2-4; TRBD2 matches 10 bases. CDR1 is MNHEY, CDR2 SVGEGT, per germline. The CDR3 sequence is 18 residues long. The ends lost 4 bases at V and 2 bases at J; junction bases unmatched: 11. The CDR3: CASSFLAGVSGTKNIQYF. CDR3 bases: TGTGCCAGCAGTTTTCTAGCGGGAGTCTCGGGAACCAAAAACATTCAGTACTTC.

The genes are TRBV12-3 or TRBV12-4 and TRBJ1-5; D is undetermined. Deletions cut 6 bases from V and 7 bases from J, with 13 bases between. The CDR3 sequence is 13 residues long. DNA for the CDR3: TGTGCCAGCAGCGCGGGCATAGGCCAGCCCCAGCATTTT. Its translation: CASSAGIGQPQHF.

V usage is TRBV29-1 and J usage is TRBJ2-2; 10 nucleotides agree with TRBD1. The germline V gene encodes CDR1 SQVTM and CDR2 ANQGSEA. After removal of 5 bases from V and 5 bases from J, the junction contained 5 bases not matched to a gene. The CDR3 spans 14 residues. DNA of the CDR3: TGCAGCGTTCACCGGGACAGGGGAACCGGGGAGCTGTTTTTT. Residues: CSVHRDRGTGELFF.

The chain links TRBV5-1 to TRBJ2-3, with a tentative D call TRBD1 (6 bases). This CDR3 is 15 amino acids long. Germline CDR1 is SGHRS and CDR2 is YFSETQ. The V end was cut by 5 bases, the J end by 2 bases, with 15 bases between. CDR3 sequence (DNA): TGCGCCAGCAGTTCACAGGGTTATGACACAGATACGCAGTATTTT. Protein: CASSSQGYDTDTQYF.

The V and J genes are TRBV7-2 and TRBJ1-1, with 10 bases identical to TRBD1. Germline CDR1 and CDR2: SGHTA and FQGNSA. V was clipped by 6 bases and J by 5 bases; unmatched bases: 9. CDR3 length: 15 residues. CDR3 loop: CASRARDRGGTEAFF. DNA of the CDR3: TGTGCCAGCAGAGCTCGGGACAGGGGAGGAACTGAAGCTTTCTTT.

This clonotype was seen at least ten times. The chain recombines TRBV11-2 with TRBJ2-7; tentatively, D is TRBD2 (5 bases). Per the germline V gene, CDR1 is SGHAT and CDR2 is FQNNGV. CDR3 length: 14 residues. V was trimmed by 0 bases and J by 5 bases, leaving 11 bases between them. CDR3 DNA: TGTGCCAGCAGCTTAGATCCGCGGGCTGACGAGCAGTACTTC. Its translation: CASSLDPRADEQYF.

The chain couples TRBV9 to TRBJ1-2; D possibly corresponds to TRBD1 (5 bases). This CDR3 region has 13 residues. Germline CDR1 is SGDLS and CDR2 is YYNGEE. V was clipped by 3 bases and J by 10 bases, with 16 bases between them. This chain's CDR3 is CASSARLDSFYTF. The CDR3, as DNA: TGTGCCAGCAGCGCCCGACTTGACAGCTTCTACACCTTC. Full variable domain (remainder filled in from reference TRBV9 and TRBJ1-2): DSGVTQTPKHLITATGQRVTLRCSPRSGDLSVYWYQQSLDQGLQFLIQYYNGEERAKGNILERFSAQQFPDLHSELNLSSLELGDSALYFCASSARLDSFYTFGSGTRLTVV.

The chain combines TRBV29-1 with TRBJ2-7; D could derive from TRBD1 or TRBD2 (6 bases each). Germline values: CDR1 SQVTM, CDR2 ANQGSEA. Between the trimmed V and J ends, which lost 5 bases and 0 bases, there was a span of 8 bases. The CDR3 contains 12 residues. The CDR3 reads CSVRGPSYEQYF. The CDR3 DNA sequence: TGCAGCGTTCGGGGGCCCTCCTACGAGCAGTACTTC.

Concerning this clonotype: One end of the junction varies from germline; a read error may be responsible. The chain uses TRBV20-1 and TRBJ2-1, with unresolved D. Germline V lookup: CDR1 DFQATT, CDR2 SNEGSKA (reference sequence). This CDR3 region has 15 residues. The CDR3 DNA sequence: TGCAGTGCTAGTCTCGGTGGGATGACCTACAATGAACAGTTCTTC. Protein: CSASLGGMTYNEQFF.

This clonotype appeared many times. The chain combines TRBV11-1 with TRBJ2-7; 8 nucleotides align to TRBD2. Germline assignment: CDR1 SGHAT and CDR2 FQDESV (reference sequence). With V trimmed by 3 bases and J by 0 bases, 4 bases remained unmatched. The CDR3 is made up of 15 amino acids. In nucleotides, the CDR3 is TGTGCCAGCAGCTTCCTTAGCGGGAACTCCTACGAGCAGTACTTC. This sequence encodes CASSFLSGNSYEQYF.

This chain links TRBV5-5 with TRBJ2-3, with TRBD2 matching over 7 bases. The CDR3 has 14 residues. V gave up 0 bases and J gave up 5 bases; unmatched junction bases: 3. Germline CDR1 is SGHKS and CDR2 is YYEKEE (reference sequence). CDR3 sequence: CASSLVRGGDTQYF. CDR3 coding DNA: TGTGCCAGCAGCTTGGTTCGCGGGGGAGATACGCAGTATTTT.

A few counts support this clonotype. The CDR3 here is CATSDDLAGAYNEQFF. The CDR3 DNA follows: TGTGCCACCAGTGATGACTTAGCGGGAGCTTACAATGAGCAGTTCTTC. V and J are TRBV24-1 and TRBJ2-1; 9 nucleotides agree with TRBD2. Per the germline V gene, CDR1 is KGHDR and CDR2 is SFDVKD. With 3 bases clipped from V and 4 bases from J, the junction kept 6 bases outside the gene matches. This CDR3 spans 16 amino acids.